This TCR beta chain was documented in a study of shared clonotypes between healthy human individuals (dated by TCRdb to 2018 to 2020). Study-wide context: The cohort included a few men and a couple of women between 18 and 49 years of age. For each donor, CD4 naive and CD4 memory were each run on three plates, CD8 naive on two plates, and CD8 memory on one plate. The study deeply sequenced blood TCR repertoires of about five healthy adults to estimate repertoire size and the extent of clonotype sharing between individuals. To increase sequencing depth and limit assay-specific biases, different laboratories used diverse techniques to prepare libraries and sequence TCR repertoires. Each donor's leukapheresis produced roughly between roughly 0.85 and 9.5 billion PBMCs. What the work shows at the level of the full study, not this receptor alone: The small number of donors limited the genetic and exposure-history diversity represented. Even with the large sequencing depth, rarefaction of the sorted-subset datasets indicated that sequencing was incomplete. Higher generation probabilities were observed for clonotypes shared by all four sorted-subset donors than for non-shared clonotypes. Roughly 5.2% of naive CD4, around 3.5% of naive CD8, about 2.4% of memory CD4, and 0.4% of memory CD8 clonotypes were shared across several donors. Naive subsets generally had larger estimated clonotype richness than memory subsets. Sampling was limited to blood, and TCR repertoires in tissue likely differ from TCR repertoires in blood. Pairwise subsampling led to the expectation that sequencing depth would affect the degree of clonotype sharing among donors.

The donors were healthy, HIV-negative adults who had no recently reported acute infections or vaccinations. Every donor was a Caucasian adult residing in Nashville, Tennessee, USA. Magnetic negative selection was used to enrich CD4+ T cells, after which naive cells were positively selected on CD45RA and the negative fraction became the memory subset. Blood was obtained by leukapheresis, after which PBMCs were separated by Ficoll-Histopaque density gradient centrifugation and cryopreserved in liquid nitrogen vapor phase. Purity and quantity of every magnetically sorted T cell population were checked by analytical flow cytometry. Each sorted fraction had its genomic DNA isolated and then quantified by UV absorbance on a Nanodrop 2000c. This clone came up a few times. The clone's antigen remains unknown. The sample holds no much larger clone one base away, and base qualities are not on file. This same CDR3 is encoded by further DNA sequences in the sample.

Using the deep immunoSEQ assay, multiplex PCR amplified TCR CDR3 regions from genomic DNA. For each cell subset, the extracted genomic DNA was distributed evenly across all wells of several immunoSEQ 96-well plates, and each plate served as one replicate. Each replicate PCR for sorted subsets received roughly 0.2 ug genomic DNA, equal to about 29,000 T cell genomes. Purified libraries were measured with a Qubit 3.0 fluorometer, size-checked on a Bioanalyzer 2100, and measured again with the KAPA Library Quantification kit. Each immunoSEQ 96-well plate was sequenced on its own single-read 150-cycle Illumina NextSeq 550 flow cell. For the original study's pipeline: The immunoSEQ output contained only junctional sequences without quality scores, so filtering could not match that applied to full-length reads. Sequences were annotated with PyIR, a Python wrapper for IgBLAST v1.9, using IMGT germline references to assign V/J genes and CDR3. Reads were removed for weak V/J assignments (E-value above 1e-6), missing CDR3, stop codons, out-of-frame junctions, or ambiguous translated residues. V3J clonotypes were defined as sequences sharing the same inferred V gene, J gene, and CDR3 amino acid sequence. Percentage overlap between repertoires was computed as shared unique clonotypes divided by the size of the smaller repertoire. Repertoire richness was assessed with RTK rarefaction, the Chao1 estimator, and Recon v2.1 estimates of unobserved clonotypes. For all TCRbeta clonotypes obtained by the gDNA method from a few donors, generation probabilities were computed with OLGA. This immuneACCESS table, as held by TCRdb, lists in-frame sequences with V and J called but not all clones. Of the missing ones, under half trace to an unresolved V gene in checked studies; the others have no known cause. Clonal size and the V and J genes are those of that table, whereas D and trimming came from the DNA. A total of over 950,000 clones appear in this sample, approximately 80% of them only once. The ten largest make up more than 0.85% of the sample.

In the germline V gene, CDR1 corresponds to LGHNA and CDR2 to YNFKEQ. V was cut back by 0 bases and J by 5 bases, leaving a gap of 4 bases between them. The CDR3 runs 13 amino acids, cysteine and phenylalanine included. Left in the record is the CDR3 DNA by itself, 39 bases read in frame from the first base. Sequencing was performed on memory CD4+ T cells from PBMCs. This sample's cell subset or site label indicates: CD45RA-negative fraction. This chain joins TRBV4-2 to TRBJ2-2; confidence is insufficient to name the D gene. This TCR derives from a man aged 18 to 30 in good health. Some clones in this sample may be carry-over from other donors' samples. Here is the DNA: TGTGCCAGCAGCCAAGATCCAACCGGGGAGCTGTTTTTT. Its protein product is CASSQDPTGELFF.